The entry that follows covers one T cell receptor (beta chain) sequence. TCRdb's table, derived via immunoSEQ multiplex PCR, lists solely in-frame clones and lacks some. The data show just under 90,000 clones, roughly 78% seen once. This specimen belongs to a study of blood T cell repertoires in COVID-19. The germline CDR1 and CDR2 sequences are SQVTM and ANQGSEA. V was pared by 7 bases and J by 3 bases, with 9 bases of the junction left unmatched. The CDR3 consists of 14 residues. The rearrangement links TRBV29-1 to TRBJ2-7; the match to TRBD1 covers 10 bases. The specimen was peripheral blood. This receptor was identified in a woman older than 75 with acute or convalescent COVID-19. The CDR3 coding sequence is TGCAGCGCTCGACCGGGACAGGGGCGCTACGAGCAGTACTTC. It translates to CSARPGQGRYEQYF.